This T cell receptor (beta chain) was obtained from a study of identical twins. Points from the study as a whole: Memory repertoires lacked the insertion deficit that abundant cord blood beta clonotypes showed. The study reached conclusions through statistical analysis that was cross-sectional, not following the same donors.

TCRdb processed the 5' RACE reads anew with MiXCR; each CDR3 protein has one entry. The data hold under 1 million distinct CDR3 sequences, with approximately 13% observed a single time. As regards this clonotype: Its antigen remains unidentified.

Healthy Caucasian individuals made up all the donors. This sample was also put to use in a study of yellow fever vaccine responses in identical twins. This second study says: Twins' vaccine T cell responses were reported to seem partly convergent and partly personalized.

This TCR was sampled from a woman in her late teens or twenties in good health. The sequenced material came from PBMCs.

The CDR3 is CASSFTEMTTNYGYTF. The DNA of the CDR3 is TGTGCCAGCAGCTTTACAGAGATGACCACTAACTATGGCTACACCTTC. This rearrangement joins TRBV13 to TRBJ1-2; D is undetermined. This CDR3 spans 16 amino acids. Trimming stripped 3 bases from V and 0 bases from J, with 14 bases between. CDR1 and CDR2 from the germline V gene are PRHDT and FYEKMQ (reference sequence).